This T cell receptor beta chain was captured by sequencing in a study of shared clonotypes between healthy human individuals. Per the authors' pipeline: Owing to the provision of junction-only sequences devoid of quality scores by immunoSEQ, filtering differed. Libraries were prepared by immunoSEQ multiplex PCR; TCRdb keeps only in-frame clonotypes and omits some of them. V and J calls plus clone size are reproduced from that table; the DNA served to infer D and trimming. The table records under 2.5 million clones, 80% to 95% of them present only once. Trimming removed 2 bases from V and 3 bases from J, with 8 bases in between. This CDR3 contains 14 residues. The germline V gene has CDR1 SGDLS and CDR2 YYNGEE. Notes on this clone: Antigen: not known. Other DNA sequences from this sample encode an identical CDR3 as well.

Findings and caveats of the study: Researchers sampled blood only, noting tissue repertoires likely differ.

Material: naive CD4+ T cells from PBMCs. The sample's subset: CD45RA+ positively selected. The clonotype originates from a man aged 18 to 30 in good health. Some clones in this sample may be carry-over from other donors' samples. The chain uses TRBV9 and TRBJ1-4; D might be TRBD1 (5 bases). CDR3 amino acids: CASSVTGANEKLFF. CDR3 coding DNA: TGTGCCAGCAGCGTTACAGGCGCTAATGAAAAACTGTTTTTT.